This entry lists 13 T cell receptor beta chains sequenced from one sample in a study of T cell responses to AZD1222 COVID-19 vaccine. The repertoire was sequenced with immunoSEQ multiplex PCR; TCRdb's copy has only in-frame clones and lacks some. Counted here are some 150,000 clones, approximately 92% occurring once; the ten biggest clones make up 3.2%. The sample was peripheral blood, taken 28 days after the second AZD1222 dose. The receptors here all came from an adult who received the AZD1222 COVID-19 vaccine.

The chain links TRBV2 to TRBJ1-5; 9 positions match TRBD1. CDR3 length: 14 amino acids. The V segment lost 5 bases and the J segment 7 bases; nucleotides outside the gene matches: 6. Germline V gene sequence: CDR1 SNHLY, CDR2 FYNNEI. The DNA of the CDR3 is TGTGCCAGCAGTCGGGACAGGGCAAACCAGCCCCAGCATTTT. This encodes CASSRDRANQPQHF. The entire variable domain, with the rest obtained from reference TRBV2 and TRBJ1-5, is as follows: EPEVTQTPSHQVTQMGQEVILRCVPISNHLYFYWYRQILGQKVEFLVSFYNNEISEKSEIFDDQFSVERPDGSNFTLKIRSTKLEDSAMYFCASSRDRANQPQHFGDGTRLSIL.

CDR3 sequence (DNA): TGTGCCAGCAGTGAAGCCGGCGCAGGGGGGAACACCGGGGAGCTGTTTTTT. Amino acids: CASSEAGAGGNTGELFF. The rearrangement links TRBV6-1 to TRBJ2-2, with 7 bases matching TRBD1. V dropped 0 bases and J dropped 1; count of bases not matched to a gene: 5. Germline V gene data show CDR1 as MNHNS and CDR2 as SASEGT. CDR3 length equals 17 residues.

The chain has TRBV11-2 and TRBJ1-2; tentative D call: TRBD1 (6 bases). V gave up 7 bases and J gave up 3 bases, with 21 bases separating them. CDR1 and CDR2 from the germline V gene are SGHAT and FQNNGV. The CDR3 has 16 residues. The CDR3 nucleotides are TGTGCCAGCACCCCCCGCCGGGTGAACAGGGACTATGGCTACACCTTC. This gives the protein CASTPRRVNRDYGYTF. The complete variable domain, with remaining parts taken from reference TRBV11-2 and TRBJ1-2, reads EAGVAQSPRYKIIEKRQSVAFWCNPISGHATLYWYQQILGQGPKLLIQFQNNGVVDDSQLPKDRFSAERLKGVDSTLKIQPAKLEDSAVYLCASTPRRVNRDYGYTFGSGTRLTVV.

The chain employs TRBV9 and TRBJ2-3, with 7 bases matching TRBD1. The CDR3 totals 14 residues. Germline V gene data show CDR1 as SGDLS and CDR2 as YYNGEE. V trimming: 3 bases; J trimming: 4 bases; junction bases outside the gene matches: 5. The DNA for the CDR3 is TGTGCCAGCAGCGAGAGGGGGCTGGCAGATACGCAGTATTTT. Translating gives CASSERGLADTQYF.

V usage is TRBV6-6 and J usage is TRBJ1-2; maybe TRBD1 (5 bases). The CDR3 sequence is 11 residues long. V dropped 8 bases and J dropped 8 bases, with 12 bases sitting between them. The V gene's germline CDR1 is MNHNY and CDR2 SVGAGI (reference sequence). The CDR3 DNA reads TGTGCCAGCGAGCAGGCAGGGGGCTACACCTTC. Translated: CASEQAGGYTF.

The J gene is TRBJ2-1, the V gene TRBV5-4; TRBD2 matches at 11 bases. The length of the CDR3 is 15 residues. V shed 4 bases, J shed 5 bases, and the junction held 5 bases outside the gene matches. Germline V gene sequence: CDR1 SGHNT, CDR2 YYREEE (reference sequence). Here the CDR3 reads CASSIGLAGNNEQFF. CDR3 bases: TGTGCCAGCAGCATAGGACTAGCGGGTAACAATGAGCAGTTCTTC.

The CDR3 DNA reads TGTGCCAGCAGTGAATCCTGGGGCGAATCGGGGGCCAACGTCCTGACTTTC. This encodes CASSESWGESGANVLTF. The chain combines TRBV25-1 with TRBJ2-6; D is possibly TRBD1 (5 bases). CDR3 length: 17 residues. The germline V and J ends were trimmed by 1 base and 4 bases, with 14 bases remaining between them. Germline V lookup: CDR1 MGHDK, CDR2 SYGVNS.

The genes are TRBV19 and TRBJ2-3; 8 nucleotides align to TRBD1. The germline CDR1 and CDR2 sequences are LNHDA and SQIVND (reference sequence). V gave up 4 bases and J gave up 1 base; unmatched junction bases: 7. CDR3 length equals 16 residues. CDR3 bases: TGTGCCAGTAGTACCAGACAGGGGATAGGCACAGATACGCAGTATTTT. As protein: CASSTRQGIGTDTQYF.

The sample holds one count of this clone. V is TRBV2 and J is TRBJ1-2, with 9 bases aligning to TRBD1. The CDR3 contains 17 residues. V shed 9 bases, J shed 0 bases, and the junction held 14 bases outside the gene matches. CDR1 and CDR2 (germline): SNHLY, FYNNEI. This chain's CDR3 is CARELGTGFQANYGYTF. The CDR3 nucleotides read TGTGCCAGGGAGCTTGGGACAGGGTTTCAAGCTAACTATGGCTACACCTTC.

The V and J genes are TRBV6-5 and TRBJ2-1; the match to TRBD2 covers 11 bases. Per germline, CDR1 MNHEY and CDR2 SVGAGI. The V segment lost 7 bases and the J segment 5 bases; nucleotides outside the gene matches: 4. The CDR3 is made up of 14 amino acids. This CDR3 reads CASTLSGRDNEQFF. The CDR3 DNA sequence: TGTGCCAGCACCCTTAGCGGGAGGGACAATGAGCAGTTCTTC.

The chain combines TRBV19 with TRBJ1-2; 8 bases map to TRBD1. The junction had 15 bases not matched to a gene; V was cut back by 9 bases and J by 6 bases. This CDR3 has 15 amino acids. Germline V CDR1 and CDR2: LNHDA, SQIVND (reference sequence). The CDR3, as DNA: TGTGCCAGGCCGTGTTGCGACAGGGGTGGAGATGGCTACACCTTC. Amino acid sequence: CARPCCDRGGDGYTF. Complete variable domain (other parts from reference TRBV19 and TRBJ1-2): DGGITQSPKYLFRKEGQNVTLSCEQNLNHDAMYWYRQDPGQGLRLIYYSQIVNDFQKGDIAEGYSVSREKKESFPLTVTSAQKNPTAFYLCARPCCDRGGDGYTFGSGTRLTVV.

The J gene is TRBJ2-7, the V gene TRBV4-1, with 10 bases fitting TRBD2. The CDR3 has 15 amino acids. Looked up from germline, CDR1 is MGHRA and CDR2 is YSYEKL. J was trimmed by 1 base and V by 4 bases; bases with no gene match: 4. The CDR3 bases are TGCGCCAGCAGCCCCGGACTAGCGGTTTCCTACGAGCAGTACTTC. Amino acids: CASSPGLAVSYEQYF.

This chain joins TRBV27 and TRBJ1-2, with D hard to call. Germline V gives CDR1 MNHEY, CDR2 SMNVEV (reference sequence). The germline V and J ends were trimmed by 5 bases and 2 bases, with 12 bases remaining between them. The CDR3 contains 14 residues. CDR3 DNA sequence: TGTGCCAGCAGTCCCATAGGCACCAACTATGGCTACACCTTC. This sequence encodes CASSPIGTNYGYTF.